This section outlines one T cell receptor beta chain sequence together with its context. The antigen remains unidentified. Collection of blood occurred at baseline, at cycle 4 day 1, and at cycle 7 day 1. The sample comes from a study of OX40 agonist ivuxolimab in advanced cancers. Study-wide context: The group had a mean age of 60 years, ranged from about 23 to 85, and was just under 85% male.

Using immunoSEQ multiplex PCR, the repertoire was profiled, and TCRdb retains in-frame clones only, with some absent. The sample yields tens of thousands of clones, about 91% seen once. V was shortened by 1 base and J by 4 bases, with 6 bases between the two germline ends. The CDR3 extends over 13 amino acids. Germline values: CDR1 SGHDT, CDR2 YYEEEE. Notes on the study in general: At 0.1 to 3.0 mg/kg, CD4+ and CD8+ blood T cells expanded clonally by week 6.

This specimen was CD4+ or CD8+ T cells sorted from blood, taken in a trial of the OX40 agonist ivuxolimab. This chain joins TRBV5-6 and TRBJ1-5, with D possibly TRBD1 on 6 matching bases. The sequence was obtained from an adult with an advanced solid tumor such as melanoma, head and neck, liver or kidney cancer. As DNA, the CDR3 is TGTGCCAGCAGCTTGCAGGGGAATCAGCCCCAGCATTTT. It codes for CASSLQGNQPQHF.